The sample holds many counts of the clone carrying this TCR beta chain. Its specificity is not known. Investigators excluded patients with uncontrolled infection, other autoimmune disease, pregnancy or lactation. The sample comes from a study of T cells in Graves' hyperthyroidism and ophthalmopathy. Points from the study as a whole: Peripheral blood also featured most of the thyroid clonotypes expanded above 0.001.

TCR beta CDR3 regions were amplified from RNA. The TCR CDR3 first-round RT-PCR relied on the HTBI primer set. TCRdb ran MiXCR on the multiplex PCR reads and lists one entry per CDR3 protein. The table has hundreds of thousands of distinct CDR3 sequences, roughly 17% seen once. The CDR3 covers 13 residues. The V end lost 5 bases, the J end lost 6 bases, and 13 bases lay between the germline ends. Sequencing was performed on blood. V gene TRBV12-3 or TRBV12-4 combines with J gene TRBJ2-5; TRBD1 might be the D (6 bases). This TCR came from a young woman with Graves' hyperthyroidism. The CDR3 DNA follows: TGTGCCAGCAGTAACAGGGATGTACAGACCCAGTACTTC. It codes for CASSNRDVQTQYF.